The rows below give T cell receptor beta chains drawn from one sample of a study. TCRdb fed the 5' RACE reads into MiXCR, producing one record per CDR3 protein. Among about 60,000 distinct CDR3 sequences listed, more than 25% were seen once. Sequences were obtained from tumor-infiltrating naive CD4+ T cells sorted from the breast tumor. The source is a female donor with breast cancer. Each CDR3 is given with its conserved first and last residue. The D gene is left open where the match is weak. Where a row states a size, it is once, few, many or the class of an expanded clone; other rows omit it.

TRBD2	TRBV7-2	TRBJ2-1	few	TGTGCCAGCACCGGGTACGGGACTAGCGGGAGTTTTGAGCAGTTCTTC	CASTGYGTSGSFEQFF
.	TRBV7-2	TRBJ1-2	many	TGTGCCAGCAGCTTGGGGCCAGGGTCAGGAAACACCTTC	CASSLGPGSGNTF
.	TRBV4-1	TRBJ1-3	few	TGCGCCAGCAGCCAAGATCGACTGGGAAACACCATATATTTT	CASSQDRLGNTIYF
.	TRBV7-9	TRBJ1-2	few	TGTGCCAGCAGCCCTGGACAGTACTATGGCTACACCTTC	CASSPGQYYGYTF
TRBD2	TRBV15	TRBJ2-1	many	TGTGCCACCAGCAGAGATTTGGAGACTAGCGGGAGGGCCTATGAGCAGTTCTTC	CATSRDLETSGRAYEQFF
.	TRBV6-6	TRBJ1-4	.	TGTGCCAGCAGTTATTCTCGCGAAAAACTGTTTTTT	CASSYSREKLFF
.	TRBV5-5	TRBJ2-5	few	TGTGCCAGCAGGAAGGGCAGTGGAGAGACCCAGTACTTC	CASRKGSGETQYF
.	TRBV29-1	TRBJ1-1	many	TGCAGCGTTAGTCCCATAAGAGAAGCTTTCTTT	CSVSPIREAFF
.	TRBV12-3/TRBV12-4	TRBJ2-5	few	TGTGCCAGCAGTCAAGGGGGTCGGGCCCAGTACTTC	CASSQGGRAQYF
.	TRBV7-3	TRBJ1-2	many	TGTGCCAGCGGCGCACTTAACTATGGCTACACCTTC	CASGALNYGYTF
.	TRBV6-1	TRBJ2-2	.	TGTGCCAGCAGTCAATCCCGGACAGCCCCCGGGGAGCTGTTTTTT	CASSQSRTAPGELFF
.	TRBV5-4	TRBJ2-1	.	TGTGCCAGCAGCTCTCAGGGGAGCAATCAGCAGTTCTTC	CASSSQGSNQQFF
.	TRBV20-1	TRBJ2-7	.	TGCAGTGCTAGAGAGAGGCCAGTACCCTCCTACGAGCAGTACTTC	CSARERPVPSYEQYF
.	TRBV5-1	TRBJ2-7	few	TGCGCCAGCAGCTTGATTGACTCCTACGAGCAGTACTTC	CASSLIDSYEQYF
.	TRBV30	TRBJ1-5	.	TGTGCCTGGGGCCGGGGCCTCGGCAATCAGCCCCAGCATTTT	CAWGRGLGNQPQHF
TRBD2	TRBV20-1	TRBJ2-7	.	TGCAGTGCTAGAGACCCATTTAGCGGGAGCTTCTACGAGCAGTACTTC	CSARDPFSGSFYEQYF
.	TRBV7-3	TRBJ2-1	.	TGTGCCAGCTCCATACAGCGGACCTACAATGAGCAGTTCTTC	CASSIQRTYNEQFF
.	TRBV20-1	TRBJ1-5	once	TGCAGTGTTCAGACAGATTATCAGCCCCAGCATTTT	CSVQTDYQPQHF
.	TRBV12-3/TRBV12-4	TRBJ1-5	.	TGTGCCAGCAGCCCAACCACCAATCAGCCCCAGCATTTT	CASSPTTNQPQHF
TRBD2	TRBV20-1	TRBJ2-1	few	TGCAGTGCTAGAGGCGTTAGCGGGAGGGTCTACAATGAGCAGTTCTTC	CSARGVSGRVYNEQFF
.	TRBV3-1	TRBJ1-1	few	TGTGCCAGCAGCTCCGAGAAGGAATTTGAAGCTTTCTTT	CASSSEKEFEAFF
.	TRBV20-1	TRBJ2-3	medium-sized	TGCAGTGCCCCGAGGGTGTACACAGATACGCAGTATTTT	CSAPRVYTDTQYF
.	TRBV30	TRBJ1-1	.	TGTGCCTGGAGTGCTCCGGACGTCTACACTGAAGCTTTCTTT	CAWSAPDVYTEAFF
TRBD1	TRBV2	TRBJ2-2	many	TGTGCCACGGGACAGGGAGGGAACACCGGGGAGCTGTTTTTT	CATGQGGNTGELFF
.	TRBV6-1	TRBJ1-4	.	TGTGCCACCTCAGCCGGGTCTAATGAAAAACTGTTTTTT	CATSAGSNEKLFF
.	TRBV20-1	TRBJ1-5	many	TGCAGTGCTAGAGCCCCAGAGGCATACAATCAGCCCCAGCATTTT	CSARAPEAYNQPQHF
.	TRBV5-1	TRBJ1-2	many	TGCGCCAGCAGCTTGGCCGGGGGGAGCTATGGCTACACCTTC	CASSLAGGSYGYTF
.	TRBV5-4	TRBJ2-5	few	TGTGCCAGCGGGGGCGTGGCGTACCAAGAGACCCAGTACTTC	CASGGVAYQETQYF
TRBD2	TRBV20-1	TRBJ2-7	.	TGCAGTGCTAGCGCTAGCGGGAAAGCTAGCGACGAGCAGTACTTC	CSASASGKASDEQYF
TRBD2	TRBV5-1	TRBJ2-1	many	TGCGCCAGCAGCTTATTTGCTAGCGGGAGCCATGAGCAGTTCTTC	CASSLFASGSHEQFF
.	TRBV5-1	TRBJ1-1	.	TGCGCCAGCAGCTGGACCGGGAACAGGACGAGCACTGAAGCTTTCTTT	CASSWTGNRTSTEAFF
TRBD1	TRBV12-3/TRBV12-4	TRBJ2-1	.	TGTGCCAGCAGTTTAATGACAGGGGGCATGGATGAGCAGTTCTTC	CASSLMTGGMDEQFF
.	TRBV25-1	TRBJ1-6	.	TGTGCCAGCAGTACCCCTCTCTATAATTCACCCCTCCACTTT	CASSTPLYNSPLHF
TRBD2	TRBV7-2	TRBJ2-1	.	TGTGCCAGCCGGAAACTAGCGAGCAATGAGCAGTTCTTC	CASRKLASNEQFF
.	TRBV29-1	TRBJ2-3	.	TGCAGCGTTGCCACCGATACGCAGTATTTT	CSVATDTQYF
.	TRBV4-1	TRBJ2-7	many	TGCGCCAGCAGCCAAGATATGGGGTTCCCCTACGAGCAGTACTTC	CASSQDMGFPYEQYF
TRBD2	TRBV10-3	TRBJ2-7	.	TGTGCGATCTCTCCTAGCGGAGGACCCTACGAGCAGTACTTC	CAISPSGGPYEQYF
.	TRBV7-3	TRBJ2-3	.	TGTGCCAGCAGCTTTCCGGGGGACCGCGACACAGATACGCAGTATTTT	CASSFPGDRDTDTQYF
TRBD2	TRBV5-5	TRBJ2-7	few	TGTGCCAGCAGCCTGACTGCGGGGGTCTCCTACGAGCAGTACTTC	CASSLTAGVSYEQYF
TRBD2	TRBV19	TRBJ2-7	.	TGTGCCAGTAGTTTGCTGACTAGCGGGGGAAGCTCCTACGAGCAGTACTTC	CASSLLTSGGSSYEQYF
.	TRBV25-1	TRBJ2-7	.	TGTGCCAGCAGTGGTGGAGCAGGGACCTCCTACGAGCAGTACTTC	CASSGGAGTSYEQYF
TRBD2	TRBV20-1	TRBJ2-7	.	TGCAGTGCTCCCTACCGTAGCGGGGGGGCCTACGAGCAGTACTTC	CSAPYRSGGAYEQYF